This TCR beta chain was documented in a study of shared clonotypes between healthy human individuals. Study-level results: Larger estimated richness was generally recorded for naive subsets relative to memory subsets.

As concerns this clone: Antigen: not known.

Repertoires were generated with immunoSEQ multiplex PCR, while TCRdb's copy carries only in-frame clones and drops some. The sample has 2 million to 3 million clones, under 95% seen once. Germline CDR1 KGHSH, CDR2 LQKENI. The CDR3 has 14 amino acids. With 4 bases removed from V and 4 bases from J, the gap between germline ends came to 11 bases. This TCR was sampled from a man younger than 35 in good health. Some clones in this sample may be carry-over from other donors' samples. Sample: naive CD4+ T cells from PBMCs. As for subset: CD45RA+ positively selected. This chain joins TRBV18 and TRBJ1-3; D possibly corresponds to TRBD1 (5 bases). This chain's CDR3 is CASSRSQEGNTIYF. CDR3 in DNA: TGTGCCAGCTCACGATCACAGGAGGGAAACACCATATATTTT.